The 27 T cell receptor beta chains given below trace back to one sample, sequenced in a study of cytomegalovirus exposure and HLA in healthy donors. The study ran its PCR with 60 Vbeta and 13 Jbeta primers. Profiled with immunoSEQ multiplex PCR; TCRdb holds only in-frame clones, not every one. The sample has around 63,000 clones, 80% to 90% seen once. The sequenced material came from PBMCs. The receptor set was obtained from a woman between 25 and 40 years old in good health and CMV-seronegative.

The rearrangement uses TRBV2 and TRBJ1-2; 10 bases map to TRBD1. The CDR3 length is 15 residues. The junction had 9 bases not matched to a gene; V was cut back by 8 bases and J by 3 bases. Germline V CDR1 and CDR2: SNHLY, FYNNEI. Here the CDR3 reads CASPDGDRGDYGYTF. CDR3 nucleotides: TGTGCCAGCCCCGACGGGGACAGGGGTGACTATGGCTACACCTTC.

The chain recombines TRBV9 with TRBJ2-3; TRBD2 matches at 8 bases. Germline V lookup: CDR1 SGDLS, CDR2 YYNGEE. The V and J ends lost 0 bases and 6 bases, in that order; junction bases with no gene match: 9. The CDR3 runs 16 residues. The CDR3 spells CASSVVPGGQGDTQYF. CDR3 bases: TGTGCCAGCAGCGTAGTTCCGGGGGGGCAGGGGGATACGCAGTATTTT.

The chain carries TRBV6-6 and TRBJ1-2; D might be TRBD1 (6 bases). The V end was cut by 2 bases, the J end by 4 bases, with 11 bases between. CDR3 length: 14 residues. Germline CDR1 is MNHNY and CDR2 is SVGAGI (reference sequence). The CDR3 DNA follows: TGTGCCAGCAGTTACGGGGGCACCTCCTATGGCTACACCTTC. Protein: CASSYGGTSYGYTF.

The rearrangement uses TRBV6-5 and TRBJ1-1, with 7 bases identical to TRBD1. The CDR3 is 14 amino acids. CDR1 MNHEY and CDR2 SVGAGI come from the germline V gene. Losses at the gene ends were 4 bases for V and 1 base for J; bases not matched to a gene: 3. CDR3: CASSSRGQNTEAFF. The CDR3 region has the DNA TGTGCCAGCAGTTCTAGGGGGCAGAACACTGAAGCTTTCTTT.

The chain links TRBV5-6 to TRBJ1-5; 7 nucleotides agree with TRBD1. The CDR3 consists of 15 residues. V shed 9 bases, J shed 1 base, and the junction held 10 bases outside the gene matches. The germline gives CDR1 SGHDT, CDR2 YYEEEE. CDR3 nucleotides: TGTGCCAACACTTCGGCAGGGGGGAGCAATCAGCCCCAGCATTTT. Amino acids: CANTSAGGSNQPQHF.

The rearrangement joins TRBV9 to TRBJ1-4; tentatively, D is TRBD1 (5 bases). The length of the CDR3 is 14 residues. Germline V gives CDR1 SGDLS, CDR2 YYNGEE. Trimming pared 3 bases from V and 7 bases from J, leaving 13 bases between. The CDR3 DNA is TGTGCCAGCAGCGCCCCAGGACACTCTGAAAAACTGTTTTTT. It yields the protein CASSAPGHSEKLFF.

This clone appeared a few times. This chain links TRBV11-3 with TRBJ2-2, with a possible D match to TRBD2 (6 bases). Trimming shortened V by 6 bases and J by 0 bases, and 8 bases separated the two germline ends. The CDR3 totals 14 residues. Germline loops: CDR1 SGHNT, CDR2 YENEEA. CDR3 nucleotide sequence: TGTGCCAGCAGTAGCGGACCGAACACCGGGGAGCTGTTTTTT. It specifies CASSSGPNTGELFF. Full variable domain (rest looked up from reference TRBV11-3 and TRBJ2-2): EAGVVQSPRYKIIEKKQPVAFWCNPISGHNTLYWYLQNLGQGPELLIRYENEEAVDDSQLPKDRFSAERLKGVDSTLKIQPAELGDSAVYLCASSSGPNTGELFFGEGSRLTVL.

This clone was recorded only once. V and J are TRBV5-1 and TRBJ2-5; no definite D call. The CDR3 totals 14 residues. The germline gives CDR1 SGHRS, CDR2 YFSETQ. The ends were cut back, 0 bases at V and 2 bases at J, with 8 bases in the middle. The CDR3 here is CASSLGAEQETQYF. CDR3 sequence (DNA): TGCGCCAGCAGCTTGGGTGCAGAACAAGAGACCCAGTACTTC.

The V and J genes are TRBV19 and TRBJ1-5; maybe TRBD1 (6 bases). The CDR3 covers 16 residues. V gave up 7 bases and J gave up 0 bases, with 16 bases separating them. Per germline, CDR1 LNHDA and CDR2 SQIVND (reference sequence). The CDR3 sequence: CASTRGGQYSNQPQHF. CDR3 coding DNA: TGTGCCAGTACCAGAGGGGGACAATATAGCAATCAGCCCCAGCATTTT.

This rearrangement joins TRBV19 to TRBJ2-6, with a weak D call TRBD2 (6 bases). The germline V gene encodes CDR1 LNHDA and CDR2 SQIVND (reference sequence). This CDR3 comprises 17 residues. With 4 bases removed from V and 2 bases from J, the gap between germline ends came to 15 bases. The CDR3 region is CASSSPMGGTGANVLTF. CDR3 coding DNA: TGTGCCAGTAGTAGTCCGATGGGAGGCACTGGGGCCAACGTCCTGACTTTC.

V gene TRBV5-1 combines with J gene TRBJ1-1; 7 bases agree with TRBD1. CDR1 and CDR2 from the germline V gene are SGHRS and YFSETQ. V shed 7 bases, J shed 0 bases, and the junction held 0 bases outside the gene matches. There are 12 residues in the CDR3. The chain's CDR3 is CASGTVNTEAFF. The CDR3 DNA is TGCGCCAGCGGGACAGTGAACACTGAAGCTTTCTTT.

The V gene is TRBV14, the J gene TRBJ2-7; TRBD2 matches 8 bases. Trimming at V came to 0 bases and at J to 6 bases, leaving 7 bases not matched to a gene. The germline gives CDR1 SGHDN, CDR2 FVKESK. The CDR3 runs 15 residues. CDR3: CASSQERGARGEQYF. CDR3 sequence (DNA): TGTGCCAGCAGCCAAGAGCGGGGGGCAAGGGGCGAGCAGTACTTC.

J is TRBJ1-6 and V is TRBV7-8; D perhaps matches TRBD1 (6 bases). The V end was cut by 5 bases, the J end by 7 bases, with 18 bases between. This CDR3 is built from 16 residues. Looked up from germline, CDR1 is SGHVS and CDR2 is FQNEAQ. CDR3 protein: CASSQLRTVGNSPLHF. CDR3 bases: TGTGCCAGCAGCCAACTTAGGACAGTGGGAAATTCACCCCTCCACTTT.

The chain couples TRBV2 to TRBJ1-5; 8 bases are a match to TRBD1. The trim removed 7 bases at V and 3 bases at J, leaving 2 bases unmatched. The CDR3 is made up of 13 amino acids. Germline V gene sequence: CDR1 SNHLY, CDR2 FYNNEI. Here the CDR3 DNA reads TGTGCCAGCAAGGGACAGGTCAATCAGCCCCAGCATTTT. This encodes CASKGQVNQPQHF.

This sequence joins TRBV15 and TRBJ2-3; 14 bases are shared with TRBD2. The germline gives CDR1 LNHNV, CDR2 YYDKDF (reference sequence). Losses at the gene ends were 2 bases for V and 1 base for J; bases not matched to a gene: 2. The length of the CDR3 is 17 residues. As DNA, the CDR3 is TGTGCCACCAGCAGAAAGGGACTAGCGGGGGGCACAGATACGCAGTATTTT. Protein product: CATSRKGLAGGTDTQYF. Together with reference TRBV15 and TRBJ2-3, the CDR3 gives the full variable domain: DAMVIQNPRYQVTQFGKPVTLSCSQTLNHNVMYWYQQKSSQAPKLLFHYYDKDFNNEADTPDNFQSRRPNTSFCFLDIRSPGLGDTAMYLCATSRKGLAGGTDTQYFGPGTRLTVL.

In DNA form, the CDR3 reads TGTGCCAGCAGCTTGAACGGTGGCGGGGGGTCTGGAGATACGCAGTATTTT. Its protein product is CASSLNGGGGSGDTQYF. The chain is built from TRBV7-2 and TRBJ2-3; 8 nucleotides match TRBD2. After removal of 3 bases from V and 5 bases from J, the junction contained 13 bases not matched to a gene. The CDR3 contains 17 residues. Germline loops: CDR1 SGHTA, CDR2 FQGNSA. Complete variable domain (other parts from reference TRBV7-2 and TRBJ2-3): GAGVSQSPSNKVTEKGKDVELRCDPISGHTALYWYRQSLGQGLEFLIYFQGNSAPDKSGLPSDRFSAERTGGSVSTLTIQRTQQEDSAVYLCASSLNGGGGSGDTQYFGPGTRLTVL.

This chain joins TRBV27 and TRBJ2-7; 9 bases are a match to TRBD1. J was trimmed by 4 bases and V by 1 base; bases with no gene match: 5. Germline CDR1 reads MNHEY; CDR2 reads SMNVEV (reference sequence). The CDR3 is made up of 15 amino acids. The CDR3 region is CASSLYGTGPYEQYF. Written as DNA, the CDR3 is TGTGCCAGCAGTTTATATGGGACAGGGCCGTACGAGCAGTACTTC.

The chain combines TRBV10-3 with TRBJ2-1; 9 nucleotides match TRBD1. J gave up 2 bases and V 3 bases, and 5 bases lay outside the gene matches. CDR1 and CDR2 (germline): ENHRY, SYGVKD. The CDR3 loop spans 16 amino acids. As DNA, the CDR3 is TGTGCCATCAGTGATCCACAGGGGGCGGCCTACAATGAGCAGTTCTTC. Its translation: CAISDPQGAAYNEQFF.

This sequence joins TRBV19 and TRBJ1-1; the match to TRBD1 covers 7 bases. CDR3 length: 12 amino acids. Germline V CDR1 and CDR2: LNHDA, SQIVND (reference sequence). V was clipped by 6 bases and J by 4 bases; unmatched bases: 2. The CDR3 protein is CASSPGGTEAFF. The CDR3 nucleotides are TGTGCCAGTAGCCCAGGGGGCACTGAAGCTTTCTTT.

This clone was counted only a few times. The chain employs TRBV11-2 and TRBJ1-6; D might be TRBD1 (6 bases). CDR3 length: 15 amino acids. From germline, CDR1 is SGHAT and CDR2 FQNNGV. V gave up 4 bases and J gave up 9 bases, with 16 bases separating them. The CDR3, as DNA: TGTGCCAGCAGCTCCTTACAGGGAACGGGTTCACCCCTCCACTTT. It translates to CASSSLQGTGSPLHF.

J is TRBJ1-1 and V is TRBV10-3; D may be TRBD1 (6 bases). CDR3 length: 13 amino acids. V shed 7 bases and J shed 2 bases, with 11 bases lying between them. Germline loops: CDR1 ENHRY, CDR2 SYGVKD. CDR3 coding DNA: TGTGCCATCAATGGACAGCTCAACACTGAAGCTTTCTTT. This sequence encodes CAINGQLNTEAFF.

The chain uses TRBV28 and TRBJ1-5; TRBD1 agrees at 8 bases. The CDR3 totals 17 residues. Trimming took 5 bases from V and 2 from J; bases not matched to a gene: 11. Germline V gene sequence: CDR1 MDHEN, CDR2 SYDVKM. CDR3 sequence: CASSPQGQGGGNQPQHF. In DNA form, the CDR3 reads TGTGCCAGCAGTCCCCAAGGACAGGGAGGGGGCAATCAGCCCCAGCATTTT.

The chain recombines TRBV15 with TRBJ2-6, with D hard to call. The CDR3 is 16 amino acids. Trimming stripped 1 base from V and 0 bases from J, with 7 bases between. Germline V gives CDR1 LNHNV, CDR2 YYDKDF (reference sequence). For the CDR3, the DNA is TGTGCCACCAGCAGAGGAACAGCCTCTGGGGCCAACGTCCTGACTTTC. This translates into CATSRGTASGANVLTF.

The chain combines TRBV2 with TRBJ2-1; D is possibly TRBD2 (5 bases). With 8 bases removed from V and 4 bases from J, the gap between germline ends came to 12 bases. Germline V gene lookup returns CDR1 SNHLY and CDR2 FYNNEI. The CDR3 has 13 amino acids. CDR3 bases: TGTGCCAGCCTCGGCGGACTTTACAATGAGCAGTTCTTC. This gives the protein CASLGGLYNEQFF.

The V gene is TRBV5-1, the J gene TRBJ1-6, with unresolved D. The CDR3 has 16 amino acids. The V and J ends lost 0 bases and 6 bases respectively, with 13 bases between them. Germline-derived CDR1 and CDR2 are SGHRS and YFSETQ. This CDR3 is CASSLGTTSPNSPLHF. CDR3 bases: TGCGCCAGCAGCTTGGGTACGACAAGCCCTAATTCACCCCTCCACTTT.

The gene calls are TRBV2 and TRBJ1-2, with D possibly TRBD1 on 5 matching bases. This CDR3 comprises 12 residues. The germline gives CDR1 SNHLY, CDR2 FYNNEI. The V end was cut by 10 bases, the J end by 6 bases, with 15 bases between. Here the CDR3 DNA reads TGTGCCATCCTGGGGCAGGGTGATGGCTACACCTTC. It specifies CAILGQGDGYTF.

This rearrangement joins TRBV2 to TRBJ1-1; TRBD1 might be the D (6 bases). The germline V gene has CDR1 SNHLY and CDR2 FYNNEI. The CDR3 is 14 residues long. V was trimmed by 9 bases and J by 0 bases, leaving 14 bases between them. The CDR3 region is CASLPGQMNTEAFF. CDR3 coding DNA: TGTGCCAGTTTGCCTGGACAGATGAACACTGAAGCTTTCTTT.